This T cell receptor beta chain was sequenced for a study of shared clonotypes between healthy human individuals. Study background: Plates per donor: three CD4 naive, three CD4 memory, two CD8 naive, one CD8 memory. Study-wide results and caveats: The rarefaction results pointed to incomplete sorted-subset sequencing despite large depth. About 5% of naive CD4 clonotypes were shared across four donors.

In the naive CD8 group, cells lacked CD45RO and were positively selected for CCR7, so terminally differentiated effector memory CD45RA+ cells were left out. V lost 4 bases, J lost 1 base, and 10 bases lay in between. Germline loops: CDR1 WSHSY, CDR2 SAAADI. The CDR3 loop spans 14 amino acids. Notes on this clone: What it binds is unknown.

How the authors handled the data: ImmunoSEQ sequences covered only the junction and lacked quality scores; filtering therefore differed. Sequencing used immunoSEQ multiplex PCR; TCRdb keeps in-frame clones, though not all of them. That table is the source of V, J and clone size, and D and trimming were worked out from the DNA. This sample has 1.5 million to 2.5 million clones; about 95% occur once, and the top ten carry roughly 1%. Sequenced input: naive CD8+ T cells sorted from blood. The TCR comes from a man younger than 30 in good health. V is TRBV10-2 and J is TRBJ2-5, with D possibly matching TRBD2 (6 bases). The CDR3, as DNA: TGCGCCAGCAGTGCGGACTACGGCCAAGAGACCCAGTACTTC. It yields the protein CASSADYGQETQYF.